These 26 T cell receptor beta chains came from one sample sequenced in a study of T cells after somatic rescue of genetic block. Clones were read by immunoSEQ multiplex PCR, and TCRdb kept only the in-frame ones, dropping some. The table records roughly 10,000 clones, 74% of them present only once. Sequenced input: peripheral blood mononuclear cells (PBMCs). These receptors were obtained from a boy younger than 18.

The chain has TRBV28 and TRBJ2-3, with D unclear. Germline CDR1 is MDHEN and CDR2 is SYDVKM. V was cut by 8 bases and J by 4 bases, with 13 bases left in between. The CDR3 runs 13 residues. The CDR3 spells CASSHYGADTQYF. The CDR3 DNA is TGTGCCAGCTCACATTACGGCGCAGATACGCAGTATTTT.

This clone was counted only a few times. Written as DNA, the CDR3 is TGCGCCAGCAGCCCCAATACAGGGAACACTGAAGCTTTCTTT. This encodes CASSPNTGNTEAFF. The J gene is TRBJ1-1, the V gene TRBV5-1; TRBD1 might be the D (5 bases). The V end lost 4 bases, the J end lost 1 base, and 11 bases lay between the germline ends. Germline CDR1 is SGHRS and CDR2 is YFSETQ. The CDR3 contains 14 residues. Looking up the rest from reference TRBV5-1 and TRBJ1-1 gives the full variable domain: KAGVTQTPRYLIKTRGQQVTLSCSPISGHRSVSWYQQTPGQGLQFLFEYFSETQRNKGNFPGRFSGRQFSNSRSEMNVSTLELGDSALYLCASSPNTGNTEAFFGQGTRLTVV.

The chain carries TRBV18 and TRBJ2-5, with TRBD1 matching 7 bases. This CDR3 contains 16 residues. Per the germline V gene, CDR1 is KGHSH and CDR2 is LQKENI. J gave up 5 bases and V 1 base, and 10 bases lay outside the gene matches. CDR3 nucleotides: TGTGCCAGCTCACCACTTCGGACAGGATCGTCGGAGACCCAGTACTTC. This sequence encodes CASSPLRTGSSETQYF.

This chain links TRBV11-2 with TRBJ2-5; D unclear. Germline assignment: CDR1 SGHAT and CDR2 FQNNGV. Trimming shortened V by 1 base and J by 5 bases, and 5 bases separated the two germline ends. This CDR3 spans 12 amino acids. As DNA, the CDR3 is TGTGCCAGCAGCTTAGGCTGGGAGACCCAGTACTTC. It specifies CASSLGWETQYF.

This rearrangement joins TRBV6-6 to TRBJ1-2; D might be TRBD1 (6 bases). Germline V gene sequence: CDR1 MNHNY, CDR2 SVGAGI (reference sequence). V lost 2 bases and J lost 2, with 12 bases in between. The CDR3 has 15 residues. The CDR3 spells CASSYQGMGNYGYTF. CDR3 in DNA: TGTGCCAGCAGTTACCAGGGGATGGGAAACTATGGCTACACCTTC.

V and J are TRBV15 and TRBJ2-5, with a weak D call TRBD2 (7 bases). The CDR3 covers 14 residues. The germline CDR1 and CDR2 sequences are LNHNV and YYDKDF (reference sequence). Deletions cut 0 bases from V and 5 bases from J, with 10 bases between. The CDR3 region is CATSRDRGAETQYF. The CDR3 region has the DNA TGTGCCACCAGCAGAGATCGGGGGGCCGAGACCCAGTACTTC.

The rearrangement uses TRBV7-3 and TRBJ2-1; D gene uncertain. The CDR3 totals 13 residues. Germline V gives CDR1 SGHTA, CDR2 FQGTGA. V was clipped by 1 base and J by 8 bases, with 9 bases between them. CDR3 protein: CASSLIGLDEQFF. For the CDR3, the DNA is TGTGCCAGCAGCTTAATCGGTTTGGATGAGCAGTTCTTC.

The V gene is TRBV9, the J gene TRBJ2-3; TRBD2 agrees at 11 bases. The ends lost 7 bases at V and 4 bases at J; junction bases unmatched: 11. Germline CDR1 is SGDLS and CDR2 is YYNGEE. The CDR3 spans 16 residues. CDR3 protein: CASETMIAGGPDTQYF. The CDR3 nucleotides read TGTGCCAGCGAGACCATGATAGCGGGGGGGCCAGATACGCAGTATTTT.

V is TRBV6-6 and J is TRBJ2-3, with D unresolved. With 0 bases removed from V and 8 bases from J, the gap between germline ends came to 15 bases. This CDR3 has 15 residues. Germline loops: CDR1 MNHNY, CDR2 SVGAGI (reference sequence). In DNA form, the CDR3 reads TGTGCCAGCAGTTACTCGTTAATTAGTCCGGGTACGCAGTATTTT. It is translated as CASSYSLISPGTQYF.

The chain recombines TRBV5-1 with TRBJ2-5; TRBD2 matches at 7 bases. The germline CDR1 and CDR2 sequences are SGHRS and YFSETQ. Germline trimming cut 6 bases from V and 7 bases from J; bases unmatched to any gene: 18. The CDR3 spans 16 residues. The CDR3 reads CASTPVLMAGRGTQYF. The CDR3 nucleotides are TGCGCCAGCACCCCCGTTTTAATGGCAGGGAGGGGGACCCAGTACTTC.

The rearrangement uses TRBV5-1 and TRBJ2-6, with D unresolved. The CDR3 runs to 17 residues. V was shortened by 2 bases and J by 0 bases, with 12 bases between the two germline ends. Per the germline V gene, CDR1 is SGHRS and CDR2 is YFSETQ. In DNA form, the CDR3 reads TGCGCCAGCAGCTTCGATTATTCTAGCTCTGGGGCCAACGTCCTGACTTTC. Translated: CASSFDYSSSGANVLTF.

The DNA of the CDR3 is TGTGCCAGTTCCTCTTGGTGGGGGCACAATCAGCCCCAGCATTTT. This translates into CASSSWWGHNQPQHF. V is TRBV19 and J is TRBJ1-5; maybe TRBD1 (6 bases). V lost 8 bases to trimming and J lost 3 bases, with 17 bases between them. The CDR3 consists of 15 residues. Germline CDR1 reads LNHDA; CDR2 reads SQIVND (reference sequence).

This clone was picked up one time. This chain links TRBV23-1 with TRBJ2-3, with D perhaps TRBD1 or TRBD2 (5 bases each). TRBV23-1 is treated as an ORF (open reading frame) with a function not yet certain. The CDR3 covers 18 residues. V lost 0 bases and J lost 2, with 18 bases in between. CDR3 coding DNA: TGCGCCAGCAGTCAATCGTGGTGGGCTCCGGGGCCCACAGATACGCAGTATTTT. Protein product: CASSQSWWAPGPTDTQYF.

This clone turned up a few times. This chain links TRBV30 with TRBJ2-7; D may be TRBD1 (5 bases). The CDR3 is made up of 13 amino acids. From germline, CDR1 is GTSNPN and CDR2 SVGIG (reference sequence). V was trimmed by 2 bases and J by 2 bases, leaving 10 bases between them. In DNA, the CDR3 is TGTGCCTGGAGTAAGGGCAGGGCCTACGAGCAGTACTTC. The encoded protein is CAWSKGRAYEQYF.

The chain carries TRBV6-5 and TRBJ1-6, with 7 bases fitting TRBD1. Trimming removed 6 bases from V and 8 bases from J; junction bases left unmatched: 7. Germline V gives CDR1 MNHEY, CDR2 SVGAGI. CDR3 size: 14 residues. The CDR3 DNA reads as TGTGCCAGCAGGGAGACAGGGTTTTATTCACCCCTCCACTTT. Protein sequence: CASRETGFYSPLHF.

CDR3 amino acids: CASSPDRASSYEQYF. The CDR3 region has the DNA TGTGCCAGCAGCCCCGACAGGGCTAGCTCCTACGAGCAGTACTTC. This chain links TRBV6-6 with TRBJ2-7; 7 positions match TRBD1. V lost 6 bases and J lost 0; bases outside the gene matches: 8. The CDR3 consists of 15 residues. Germline loops: CDR1 MNHNY, CDR2 SVGAGI (reference sequence).

The chain uses TRBV4-2 and TRBJ2-3, with TRBD2 identical over 7 bases. Germline V gives CDR1 LGHNA, CDR2 YNFKEQ. CDR3 length: 16 residues. The V and J ends lost 0 bases and 2 bases, in that order; junction bases with no gene match: 5. CDR3 region: CASSQESSGHTDTQYF. For the CDR3, the DNA is TGTGCCAGCAGCCAAGAATCTAGCGGCCACACAGATACGCAGTATTTT.

This clone counts as medium-sized. The chain is built from TRBV7-8 and TRBJ1-5; 9 positions agree with TRBD1. Germline lookup yields CDR1 SGHVS and CDR2 FQNEAQ. This CDR3 comprises 15 residues. V gave up 4 bases and J gave up 4 bases; unmatched junction bases: 5. The CDR3: CASSSNRGPNQPQHF. CDR3 sequence (DNA): TGTGCCAGCAGCTCCAACAGGGGGCCTAATCAGCCCCAGCATTTT.

The sample holds a few counts of this clone. The chain employs TRBV4-1 and TRBJ2-7; D not certain. This CDR3 has 15 amino acids. Trimming shortened V by 4 bases and J by 4 bases, and 17 bases separated the two germline ends. Germline V gene sequence: CDR1 MGHRA, CDR2 YSYEKL. CDR3 amino acids: CASSPRPAGIYEQYF. CDR3 nucleotides: TGCGCCAGCAGCCCCCGACCAGCTGGAATATACGAGCAGTACTTC.

J is TRBJ2-2 and V is TRBV7-8, with D possibly matching TRBD1 (5 bases). The V gene's germline CDR1 is SGHVS and CDR2 FQNEAQ. The germline V and J ends were trimmed by 0 bases and 2 bases, with 13 bases remaining between them. CDR3 length: 17 amino acids. The CDR3 bases are TGTGCCAGCAGCTTAGCCTGGGGCGCAGAAAACACCGGGGAGCTGTTTTTT. Amino acid sequence: CASSLAWGAENTGELFF.

The rearrangement links TRBV7-2 to TRBJ2-7; 10 bases are shared with TRBD2. The ends lost 4 bases at V and 0 bases at J; junction bases unmatched: 3. CDR3 size: 15 residues. Germline CDR1 is SGHTA and CDR2 is FQGNSA. The CDR3 bases are TGTGCCAGCAGCTCAAGGACTAGCGGCTCCTACGAGCAGTACTTC. It encodes CASSSRTSGSYEQYF. The full variable domain, in which reference TRBV7-2 and TRBJ2-7 provide the parts outside the CDR3, is GAGVSQSPSNKVTEKGKDVELRCDPISGHTALYWYRQSLGQGLEFLIYFQGNSAPDKSGLPSDRFSAERTGGSVSTLTIQRTQQEDSAVYLCASSSRTSGSYEQYFGPGTRLTVT.

This chain joins TRBV30 and TRBJ2-2; 9 bases agree with TRBD1. Trimming at V came to 5 bases and at J to 5 bases, leaving 6 bases not matched to a gene. The CDR3 covers 14 residues. Germline-derived CDR1 and CDR2 are GTSNPN and SVGIG (reference sequence). The CDR3: CAWQQGAGTGELFF. CDR3 DNA: TGTGCCTGGCAACAGGGGGCAGGGACCGGGGAGCTGTTTTTT.

This sequence joins TRBV6-1 and TRBJ2-3; D possibly corresponds to TRBD1 (6 bases). This CDR3 contains 13 residues. Germline lookup yields CDR1 MNHNS and CDR2 SASEGT. The V gene lost 3 bases and the J gene lost 5 bases, with 9 bases spanning the gap. The CDR3 loop reads CASSDSTGDTQYF. The DNA for the CDR3 is TGTGCCAGCAGTGACTCGACAGGAGATACGCAGTATTTT.

About this clone itself: At one boundary the junction diverges from the germline segment, which might be a read error. The J gene is TRBJ2-6, the V gene TRBV9; D gene ambiguous. The CDR3 has 12 residues. Germline loops: CDR1 SGDLS, CDR2 YYNGEE. The CDR3 loop is CASNSGTNVLTF. CDR3 nucleotides: TGTGCCAGCAACTCTGGGACCAACGTCCTGACTTTC.

This clone appeared once. The chain combines TRBV13 with TRBJ2-1; 12 bases line up with TRBD2. This CDR3 region has 19 residues. Germline V gene sequence: CDR1 PRHDT, CDR2 FYEKMQ (reference sequence). Unmatched junction bases numbered 19, after V lost 7 bases and J lost 6 bases. CDR3 protein: CASMQSGLAGFRAGNEQFF. The CDR3 bases are TGTGCCAGCATGCAGTCGGGACTAGCGGGCTTTCGAGCGGGCAATGAGCAGTTCTTC.

The count of this clone is one. The rearrangement links TRBV28 to TRBJ2-5, with D perhaps matching TRBD2 (6 bases). Germline V gene lookup returns CDR1 MDHEN and CDR2 SYDVKM. V was clipped by 6 bases and J by 4 bases, with 15 bases between them. This CDR3 has 14 amino acids. CDR3 residues: CASRLVGGSETQYF. The CDR3 DNA sequence: TGTGCCAGCAGACTGGTTGGGGGGTCAGAGACCCAGTACTTC. Using reference TRBV28 and TRBJ2-5 for the parts outside the CDR3, the full variable domain is DVKVTQSSRYLVKRTGEKVFLECVQDMDHENMFWYRQDPGLGLRLIYFSYDVKMKEKGDIPEGYSVSREKKERFSLILESASTNQTSMYLCASRLVGGSETQYFGPGTRLLVL.